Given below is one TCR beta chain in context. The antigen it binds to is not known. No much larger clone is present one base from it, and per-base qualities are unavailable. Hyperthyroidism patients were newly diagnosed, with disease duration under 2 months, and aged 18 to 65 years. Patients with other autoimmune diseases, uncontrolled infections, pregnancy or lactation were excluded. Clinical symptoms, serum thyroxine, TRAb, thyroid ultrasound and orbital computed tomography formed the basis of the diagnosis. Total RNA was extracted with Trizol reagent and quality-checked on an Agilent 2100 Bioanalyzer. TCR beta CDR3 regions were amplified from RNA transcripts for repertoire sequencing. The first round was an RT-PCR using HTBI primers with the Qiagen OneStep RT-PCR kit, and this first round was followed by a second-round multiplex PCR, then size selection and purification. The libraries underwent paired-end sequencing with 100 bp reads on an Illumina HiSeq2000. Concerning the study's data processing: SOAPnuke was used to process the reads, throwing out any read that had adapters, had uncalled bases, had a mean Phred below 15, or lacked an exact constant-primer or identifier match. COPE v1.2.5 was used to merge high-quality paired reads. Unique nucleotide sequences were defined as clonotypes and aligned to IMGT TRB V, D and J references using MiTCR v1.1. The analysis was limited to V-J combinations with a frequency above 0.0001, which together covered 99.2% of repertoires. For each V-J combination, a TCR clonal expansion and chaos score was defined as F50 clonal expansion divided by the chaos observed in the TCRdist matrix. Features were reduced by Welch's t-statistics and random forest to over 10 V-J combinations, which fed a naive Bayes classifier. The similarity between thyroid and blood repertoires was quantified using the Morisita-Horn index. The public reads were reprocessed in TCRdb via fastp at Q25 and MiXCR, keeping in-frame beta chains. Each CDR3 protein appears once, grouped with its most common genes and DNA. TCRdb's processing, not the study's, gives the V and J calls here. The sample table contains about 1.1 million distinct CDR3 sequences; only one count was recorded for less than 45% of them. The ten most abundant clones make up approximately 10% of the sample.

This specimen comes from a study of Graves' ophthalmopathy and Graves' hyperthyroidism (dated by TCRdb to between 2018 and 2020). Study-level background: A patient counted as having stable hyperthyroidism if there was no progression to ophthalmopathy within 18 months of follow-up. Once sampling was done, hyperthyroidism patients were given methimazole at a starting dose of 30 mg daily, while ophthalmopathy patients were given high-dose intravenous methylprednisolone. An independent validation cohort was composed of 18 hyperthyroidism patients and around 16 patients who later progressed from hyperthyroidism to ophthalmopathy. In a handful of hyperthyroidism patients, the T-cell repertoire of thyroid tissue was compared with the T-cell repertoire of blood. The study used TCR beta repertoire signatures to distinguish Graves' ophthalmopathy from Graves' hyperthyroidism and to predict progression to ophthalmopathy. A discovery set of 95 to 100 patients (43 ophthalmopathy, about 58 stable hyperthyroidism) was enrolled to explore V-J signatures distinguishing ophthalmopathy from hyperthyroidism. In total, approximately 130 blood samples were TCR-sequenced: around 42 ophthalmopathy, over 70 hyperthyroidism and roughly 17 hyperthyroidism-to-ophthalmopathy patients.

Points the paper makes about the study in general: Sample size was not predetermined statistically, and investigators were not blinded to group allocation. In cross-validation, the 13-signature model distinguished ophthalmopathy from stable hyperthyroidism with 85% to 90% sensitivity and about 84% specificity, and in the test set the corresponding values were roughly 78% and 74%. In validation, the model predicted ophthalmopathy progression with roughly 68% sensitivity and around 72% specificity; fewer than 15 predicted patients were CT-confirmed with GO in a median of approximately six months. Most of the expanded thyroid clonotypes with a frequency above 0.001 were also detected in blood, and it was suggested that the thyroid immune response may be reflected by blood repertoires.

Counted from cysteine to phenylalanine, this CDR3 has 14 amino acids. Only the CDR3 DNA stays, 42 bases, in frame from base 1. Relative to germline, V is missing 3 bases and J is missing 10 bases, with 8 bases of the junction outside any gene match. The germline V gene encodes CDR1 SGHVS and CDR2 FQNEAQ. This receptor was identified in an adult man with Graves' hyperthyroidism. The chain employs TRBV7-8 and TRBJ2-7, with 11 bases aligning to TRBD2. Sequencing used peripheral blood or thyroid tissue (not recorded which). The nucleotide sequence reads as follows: TGTGCCAGCAGCTTGATGCTAGCGGGAGGACGTCAGTACTTC. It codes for CASSLMLAGGRQYF. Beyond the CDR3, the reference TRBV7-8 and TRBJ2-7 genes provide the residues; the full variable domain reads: GAGVSQSPRYKVAKRGQDVALRCDPISGHVSLFWYQQALGQGPEFLTYFQNEAQLDKSGLPSDRFFAERPEGSVSTLKIQRTQQEDSAVYLCASSLMLAGGRQYFGPGTRLTVT.